One sample yielded the 7 T cell receptor beta chains listed below, sequenced in a study of blood T cell repertoires in COVID-19. Sequencing used immunoSEQ multiplex PCR; TCRdb keeps in-frame clones, though not all of them. The profile covers 140,000 or so clones, with approximately 81% appearing a single time and more than 6.5% taken by the ten largest. Sequenced: peripheral blood. Receptor source: a human donor in a cohort sampled during active COVID-19.

The chain uses TRBV7-9 and TRBJ2-5; 9 bases match TRBD2. The CDR3 is made up of 16 amino acids. In germline, CDR1 is SEHNR, CDR2 FQNEAQ (reference sequence). V lost 0 bases to trimming and J lost 5 bases; unmatched junction nucleotides: 7. The chain's CDR3 is CASSLADAGGYETQYF. CDR3 bases: TGTGCCAGCAGCTTAGCCGATGCGGGAGGGTATGAGACCCAGTACTTC.

This chain joins TRBV5-4 and TRBJ2-7, with TRBD2 matching 12 bases. CDR1 and CDR2 (germline): SGHNT, YYREEE (reference sequence). The CDR3 totals 16 residues. J lost 8 bases, V lost 4 bases, and 13 bases had no gene match. This CDR3 reads CASSTEPGLAGPQQYF. The DNA for the CDR3 is TGTGCCAGCAGCACAGAACCGGGACTAGCGGGCCCTCAGCAGTACTTC.

The V and J genes are TRBV4-1 and TRBJ1-2, with TRBD1 matching over 7 bases. The CDR3 is 14 residues long. J lost 3 bases, V lost 8 bases, and 9 bases had no gene match. CDR1 and CDR2 from the germline V gene are MGHRA and YSYEKL. CDR3 amino acids: CASSNDRVYYGYTF. DNA of the CDR3: TGCGCCAGCTCTAACGACAGGGTTTACTATGGCTACACCTTC.

This clone was detected only once. In the same sample, other DNA sequences code for this CDR3. V and J are TRBV5-1 and TRBJ2-7; TRBD2 matches at 7 bases. V lost 4 bases, J lost 1 base, and 5 bases stayed unmatched. This CDR3 spans 14 amino acids. Germline V lookup: CDR1 SGHRS, CDR2 YFSETQ. The CDR3 region is CASSPSGGSYEQYF. Here the CDR3 DNA reads TGCGCCAGCAGCCCCTCGGGGGGATCCTACGAGCAGTACTTC.

This clone came up a few times. V is TRBV5-1 and J is TRBJ2-7, with 10 nucleotides matching TRBD1. V was clipped by 4 bases and J by 6 bases; unmatched bases: 16. The CDR3 consists of 17 residues. The germline CDR1 and CDR2 sequences are SGHRS and YFSETQ. The CDR3 sequence: CASSPSVGGQGGGEQYF. In nucleotides, the CDR3 is TGCGCCAGCAGCCCCTCCGTAGGCGGACAGGGGGGGGGCGAGCAGTACTTC. The full variable domain, completed using reference TRBV5-1 and TRBJ2-7, is KAGVTQTPRYLIKTRGQQVTLSCSPISGHRSVSWYQQTPGQGLQFLFEYFSETQRNKGNFPGRFSGRQFSNSRSEMNVSTLELGDSALYLCASSPSVGGQGGGEQYFGPGTRLTVT.

This clone was seen more than once but under ten times. The J gene is TRBJ1-5, the V gene TRBV2; tentative D call: TRBD1 (5 bases). The CDR3 spans 14 residues. Germline lookup yields CDR1 SNHLY and CDR2 FYNNEI. Trimming took 7 bases from V and 7 from J, leaving 17 bases between them. For the CDR3, the DNA is TGTGCCAGCACCCCCCGGGTGGAGGGGCAGCCCCAGCATTTT. Translating gives CASTPRVEGQPQHF.

This sequence joins TRBV27 and TRBJ2-7; D perhaps matches TRBD2 (6 bases). Germline V gene lookup returns CDR1 MNHEY and CDR2 SMNVEV (reference sequence). The CDR3 runs to 15 residues. Trimming stripped 6 bases from V and 0 bases from J, with 15 bases between. The CDR3 spells CASRTGTSSSYEQYF. CDR3 bases: TGTGCCAGCAGGACCGGGACTTCAAGCTCCTACGAGCAGTACTTC.